The rows below give T cell receptor beta chains drawn from one sample of a study of T cell repertoires in cytomegalovirus infection. Using its own MiXCR run on the reads, TCRdb lists one record per CDR3 protein. In the table there are almost 550,000 distinct CDR3 sequences, about 15% of which are singletons. The specimen sequenced was CD8+ T cells from PBMCs. These TCRs come from a human donor in good health (CMV status not recorded). Some clones in this sample may be carry-over from other donors' samples. The CDR3 runs from the conserved cysteine through the conserved F or W. A D gene is named only where the DNA matches it firmly. Size is stated for part of the rows, as once, few or many counts, or as a class when the clone is expanded.

few	.	TRBV4-1	CASSQDTGGGNTIYF
many	.	TRBV4-1	CASSQEAASLSYEQYF
many	.	TRBV29-1	CSVLGQGRTTQTQYF
many	.	TRBV5-6	CASSLGAGPNYGYTF
many	TRBD2	TRBV12-3/TRBV12-4	CASSSSGEGRTGELFF
many	TRBD2	TRBV27	CASSLAGGYNEQFF
few	TRBD1	TRBV7-9	CASSFHTDRGFNYGYTF
many	TRBD2	TRBV7-9	CASTHPGLESHEQFF
many	.	TRBV7-2	CASSSPRLTENYGYTF
.	.	TRBV14	CASSQDRGEDQETQYF
few	.	TRBV5-5	CASSLGTDIQYF
.	TRBD2	TRBV6-2/TRBV6-3	CASSYEGSLAGGPTGELFF
many	TRBD1	TRBV11-2	CASSFPYRTGSRQSGANVLTF
.	.	TRBV2	CATQGGTQYF
.	TRBD1	TRBV7-4	CVSSLEGQGNQPQHF
.	.	TRBV12-5	CASGLAGNPSYNEQFF
many	.	TRBV6-1	CASSYRDIGEKLFF
many	TRBD1	TRBV7-9	CASSKPGQGPLTEKLFF
.	.	TRBV29-1	CSVEDGGSSYEQYF
few	TRBD2	TRBV14	CASSQDGLAERTDTQYF
.	.	TRBV3-1	CASSYGLSPANTEAFF
many	.	TRBV28	CASSSYRRGSSGNTIYF
few	.	TRBV27	CASSLSTKNIQYF
few	.	TRBV5-1	CASSFRQEFTDTQYF
few	TRBD1	TRBV29-1	CSVSGQEGGYTF
.	.	TRBV3-1	CASSQAANPFGNTIYF
.	.	TRBV2	CASSNSQMNTEAFF
many	.	TRBV6-5	CASSYSLGDTEAFF
few	TRBD1	TRBV6-6	CASIPTGVPEQFF
many	TRBD2	TRBV7-2	CASSLTSGVTDTQYF
many	TRBD1	TRBV7-6	CASSSGQGASNYEQYF
.	.	TRBV18	CASSPRDRSTYGYTF
many	.	TRBV7-8	CASSLERRRVETQYF
many	.	TRBV7-8	CASSLVPYSISDEQFF
many	.	TRBV5-1	CASLRDPGTNEQFF
.	TRBD1	TRBV5-4	CASSSPGTEFNYGYTF
.	TRBD1	TRBV4-1	CASSLYRGTAANNEQFF
.	TRBD2	TRBV12-3/TRBV12-4	CASRVAGGEQETQYF
.	.	TRBV11-2	CASSLYRARYEQYF
many	.	TRBV28	CASSLMAGITDTQYF
many	.	TRBV4-1	CASSLGVAGIGEQQFF
few	.	TRBV29-1	CSVERSGKAFF
many	TRBD1	TRBV28	CASSVPGTGAEQEGSPLHF
many	.	TRBV27	CASSLGGGPVTEAFF
.	TRBD1	TRBV27	CASSTLGTVQETQYF
many	TRBD1	TRBV19	CASSSDREAGSNQPQHF
many	.	TRBV7-9	CASSPGVGNQPQHF
many	TRBD1	TRBV7-9	CASSGRDRAGIFGEKLFF
.	.	TRBV11-2	CTSSLGDQPQHF
few	.	TRBV30	CAWSVLSNQPQHF
many	.	TRBV7-9	CASRRDGGRNTEAFF
many	.	TRBV7-9	CASSPQWRVDYGYTF
many	.	TRBV12-3/TRBV12-4	CASSFSRDFTDTQYF
few	TRBD2	TRBV7-6	CASLGRDFGHEQFF
many	.	TRBV6-5	CASSYKQGGAEAFF
few	.	TRBV6-1	CASTPRAGYAGELFF
.	.	TRBV27	CASSITGAGEQFF
few	TRBD1	TRBV28	CASSSQGVGGNTIYF
many	TRBD1	TRBV27	CASSSFTGGYGYTF